This entry lists 15 T cell receptor beta chains sequenced from one sample in a study of T cells after somatic rescue of genetic block (dated by TCRdb to the early 2020s). Receptor amplification or capture employed the immunoSEQ multiplex PCR assay. This immuneACCESS table, as held by TCRdb, lists in-frame sequences with V and J called but not all clones. Of the missing ones, under half trace to an unresolved V gene in checked studies; the others have no known cause. The sample table records roughly 110,000 clones; around 90% of these occur just once. The top ten clones comprise 1.4% of the sample. The sequenced material came from peripheral blood mononuclear cells (PBMCs). The receptors come from a woman aged 18-30 years.

This rearrangement joins TRBV9 to TRBJ1-2; D unclear. Germline V gives CDR1 SGDLS, CDR2 YYNGEE. With 0 bases removed from V and 1 base from J, the gap between germline ends came to 4 bases. The CDR3 is 13 amino acids. DNA of the CDR3: TGTGCCAGCAGCGTAGAAGATAACTATGGCTACACCTTC. It is translated as CASSVEDNYGYTF.

The chain is built from TRBV7-3 and TRBJ2-7, with D maybe TRBD1 (5 bases). The CDR3 runs 13 residues. Germline CDR1 SGHTA, CDR2 FQGTGA. The V and J ends lost 4 bases and 6 bases respectively, with 13 bases between them. DNA for the CDR3: TGTGCCAGCAGCTCCCCCTTACAGGCCGAGCAGTACTTC. Translated: CASSSPLQAEQYF.

This chain uses TRBV25-1 with TRBJ2-1, with TRBD1 matching over 11 bases. This CDR3 has 14 residues. Looked up from germline, CDR1 is MGHDK and CDR2 is SYGVNS. V dropped 6 bases and J dropped 10; count of bases not matched to a gene: 8. Here the CDR3 DNA reads TGTGCCAGCAGCACCCTGGGGACAGGGGGGGAGCAGTTCTTC. Its translation: CASSTLGTGGEQFF.

V gene TRBV30 combines with J gene TRBJ2-7, with D unclear. This CDR3 has 13 residues. Trimming removed 5 bases at V and 1 base at J, with 12 bases between. Per germline, CDR1 GTSNPN and CDR2 SVGIG (reference sequence). DNA for the CDR3: TGTGCCTGGGGCCGGCAAGCTTCCTACGAGCAGTACTTC. This sequence encodes CAWGRQASYEQYF.

V gene TRBV5-1 combines with J gene TRBJ2-3; 7 bases match TRBD1. V trimming: 2 bases; J trimming: 2 bases; junction bases outside the gene matches: 8. CDR3 size: 16 residues. In germline, CDR1 is SGHRS, CDR2 YFSETQ. The CDR3 sequence is CASSLQGTVSTDTQYF. As DNA, the CDR3 is TGCGCCAGCAGCTTACAGGGGACGGTCTCCACAGATACGCAGTATTTT.

The chain is built from TRBV5-1 and TRBJ2-3; TRBD2 aligns across 11 bases. V shed 7 bases and J 2 bases; nucleotides not matched to a gene: 9. Germline V gives CDR1 SGHRS, CDR2 YFSETQ. There are 16 residues in the CDR3. The CDR3 loop is CASSSSGGTSTDTQYF. In nucleotides, the CDR3 is TGCGCCAGCTCTTCTAGCGGGGGGACCTCCACAGATACGCAGTATTTT. Complete variable domain (other parts from reference TRBV5-1 and TRBJ2-3): KAGVTQTPRYLIKTRGQQVTLSCSPISGHRSVSWYQQTPGQGLQFLFEYFSETQRNKGNFPGRFSGRQFSNSRSEMNVSTLELGDSALYLCASSSSGGTSTDTQYFGPGTRLTVL.

This clone has only one observation. J is TRBJ1-6 and V is TRBV19; D may be TRBD1 (5 bases). V gave up 6 bases and J gave up 0 bases, with 18 bases separating them. The CDR3 is made up of 18 amino acids. Looked up from germline, CDR1 is LNHDA and CDR2 is SQIVND (reference sequence). CDR3 nucleotides: TGTGCCAGTAGCCTTCCACTTGGGGGAGGCTCCTATAATTCACCCCTCCACTTT. Its protein is CASSLPLGGGSYNSPLHF.

V is TRBV5-1 and J is TRBJ2-6; D gene ambiguous. The CDR3 loop spans 15 amino acids. Germline lookup yields CDR1 SGHRS and CDR2 YFSETQ. Trimming took 2 bases from V and 0 from J, leaving 6 bases between them. The CDR3 protein is CASSLETSGANVLTF. The DNA for the CDR3 is TGCGCCAGCAGCTTAGAGACCTCTGGGGCCAACGTCCTGACTTTC.

V and J are TRBV6-1 and TRBJ1-1; TRBD1 is a possible D gene (5 bases). There are 15 residues in the CDR3. Trimming pared 7 bases from V and 1 base from J, leaving 16 bases between. Per germline, CDR1 MNHNS and CDR2 SASEGT. CDR3: CASTWGSLGNTEAFF. In DNA, the CDR3 is TGTGCCAGCACTTGGGGGTCCCTCGGGAACACTGAAGCTTTCTTT.

The V call is TRBV5-6, the J call TRBJ1-3; 7 bases are a match to TRBD1. V was pared by 1 base and J by 2 bases, with 3 bases of the junction left unmatched. The germline CDR1 and CDR2 sequences are SGHDT and YYEEEE. The CDR3 is made up of 15 amino acids. The CDR3 reads CASSLPGGAGNTIYF. The DNA of the CDR3 is TGTGCCAGCAGCTTGCCAGGGGGAGCTGGAAACACCATATATTTT.

This clone was picked up one time. CDR3 protein: CASSGQGAWLRTDTQYF. CDR3 in DNA: TGTGCCAGCAGTGGGCAGGGGGCATGGTTGCGCACAGATACGCAGTATTTT. This sequence joins TRBV14 and TRBJ2-3; 8 nucleotides align to TRBD1. This CDR3 region has 17 residues. The germline V gene encodes CDR1 SGHDN and CDR2 FVKESK. J gave up 1 base and V 6 bases, and 12 bases lay outside the gene matches. The full variable domain, completed using reference TRBV14 and TRBJ2-3, is EAGVTQFPSHSVIEKGQTVTLRCDPISGHDNLYWYRRVMGKEIKFLLHFVKESKQDESGMPNNRFLAERTGGTYSTLKVQPAELEDSGVYFCASSGQGAWLRTDTQYFGPGTRLTVL.

The chain couples TRBV6-1 to TRBJ1-5; D not resolved. Germline loops: CDR1 MNHNS, CDR2 SASEGT. Trimming cost V 4 bases and J 4 bases, with 2 bases left between them. This CDR3 contains 11 residues. CDR3 nucleotide sequence: TGTGCCAGCAGTGGGAATCAGCCCCAGCATTTT. Its translation: CASSGNQPQHF.

The V gene is TRBV29-1, the J gene TRBJ2-1; TRBD1 matches 9 bases. Trimming cost V 4 bases and J 10 bases; bases outside gene matches: 8. This CDR3 is built from 13 residues. Germline loops: CDR1 SQVTM, CDR2 ANQGSEA. The CDR3 loop is CSVGDREGGEQFF. CDR3 in DNA: TGCAGCGTTGGGGACAGGGAGGGCGGGGAGCAGTTCTTC.

CDR3 residues: CASSPGLREAFF. The CDR3 nucleotides are TGTGCCAGCAGCCCAGGGTTAAGGGAAGCTTTCTTT. V is TRBV7-9 and J is TRBJ1-1; perhaps TRBD1 as D (5 bases). The V gene's germline CDR1 is SEHNR and CDR2 FQNEAQ (reference sequence). V was pared by 5 bases and J by 8 bases, with 12 bases between. The CDR3 loop spans 12 amino acids.

The chain carries TRBV4-2 and TRBJ2-1, with 8 nucleotides matching TRBD1. V dropped 1 base and J dropped 2; count of bases not matched to a gene: 4. The CDR3 spans 16 residues. CDR1 is LGHNA, CDR2 YNFKEQ, per germline. The CDR3 coding sequence is TGTGCCAGCAGCCAAGGATGGACAGGGACCTACAATGAGCAGTTCTTC. As protein: CASSQGWTGTYNEQFF.